This T cell receptor (beta chain) appears in the sequencing data of a study of shared clonotypes between healthy human individuals. General observations from the study: Rarefaction exposed incomplete sorted-subset sequencing despite large depth.

Genomic DNA per cell subset filled all wells of several immunoSEQ plates. Profiled with immunoSEQ multiplex PCR; TCRdb holds only in-frame clones, not every one. The table shows some 650,000 clones, with around 97% occurring only once. A note on this clone: The antigen is not known.

J gave up 3 bases and V 3 bases, and 13 bases lay outside the gene matches. The CDR3 spans 19 residues. CDR1 and CDR2 from the germline V gene are WNHNN and SYGVQD (reference sequence). The chain has TRBV10-1 and TRBJ2-3, with TRBD2 identical over 12 bases. Source material: naive CD4+ T cells sorted from blood. Subset indicated: CD45RA+ positively selected. The sequence was collected from a woman aged 25 to 45 in good health. The DNA for the CDR3 is TGCGCCAGCAGTGAATACCTGAGACTAGCGGGAGCTGAGACAGATACGCAGTATTTT. This sequence encodes CASSEYLRLAGAETDTQYF.